This T cell receptor (beta chain) was sequenced in a study of T cell responses to AZD1222 COVID-19 vaccine. Study-level results: Regions left unmutated in variants are reportedly the target of nearly half of spike-specific TCRs.

Pooling covered second doses at about 4 or about 12 weeks. About this clone: The antigen is not known.

Germline V gives CDR1 SGHRS, CDR2 YFSETQ. This CDR3 has 14 residues. Trimming pared 4 bases from V and 0 bases from J, leaving 10 bases between. Generated by immunoSEQ multiplex PCR, the TCRdb table keeps only in-frame clones and is missing some. This repertoire shows roughly 24,000 clones, 88% found once; its top ten account for less than 3.5%. Material: peripheral blood, obtained 28 days after the second AZD1222 dose. This sequence was found in an adult who received the AZD1222 COVID-19 vaccine. The rearrangement joins TRBV5-1 to TRBJ2-5, with D unclear. The DNA of the CDR3 is TGCGCCAGCAGCCTGGGTGGGTACCAAGAGACCCAGTACTTC. It is translated as CASSLGGYQETQYF.